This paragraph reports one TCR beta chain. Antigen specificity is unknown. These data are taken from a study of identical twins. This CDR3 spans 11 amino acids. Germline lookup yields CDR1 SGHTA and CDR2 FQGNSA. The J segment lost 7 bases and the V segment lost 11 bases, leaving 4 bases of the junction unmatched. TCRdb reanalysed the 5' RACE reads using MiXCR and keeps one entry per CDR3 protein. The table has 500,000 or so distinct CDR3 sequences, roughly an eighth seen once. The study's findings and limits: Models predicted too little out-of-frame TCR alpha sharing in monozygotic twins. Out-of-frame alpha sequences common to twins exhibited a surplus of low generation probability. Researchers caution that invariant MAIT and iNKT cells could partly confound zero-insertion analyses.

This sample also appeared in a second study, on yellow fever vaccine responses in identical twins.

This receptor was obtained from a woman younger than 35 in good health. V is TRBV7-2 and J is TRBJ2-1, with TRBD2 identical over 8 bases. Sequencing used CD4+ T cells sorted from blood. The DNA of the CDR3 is TGTGCCGCGGGGGGAGAGAATGAGCAGTTCTTC. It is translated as CAAGGENEQFF. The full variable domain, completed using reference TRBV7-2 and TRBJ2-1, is GAGVSQSPSNKVTEKGKDVELRCDPISGHTALYWYRQSLGQGLEFLIYFQGNSAPDKSGLPSDRFSAERTGGSVSTLTIQRTQQEDSAVYLCAAGGENEQFFGPGTRLTVL.